This T cell receptor (beta chain) was recorded in a study of T-cell reconstitution after alpha-beta-depleted transplantation in children. General study points: Newly produced T cells mostly accounted for T-cell counts and diversity one year post-transplant. Surviving recipient T cells and thymic progenitors produced the high day-60 TCRbeta diversity seen in some patients. Alpha-beta T cells about two months after transplant reportedly derived from several hundred expanded graft clones.

Germline V lookup: CDR1 SGHRS, CDR2 YFSETQ. This CDR3 region has 15 residues. V lost 4 bases and J 8 bases, leaving 18 bases between the germline ends. There are a few counts of this clonotype. The antigen is unknown. Preparing the TCRbeta library involved the use of unique molecular identifiers. Each CDR3 protein gets one entry after TCRdb re-called the PCR reads with MiXCR. The profile shows about 980,000 distinct CDR3 sequences, about 29% of them singletons. This rearrangement joins TRBV5-1 to TRBJ2-2; D is possibly TRBD1 (6 bases). This sequence originates from a boy less than two years old who had a stem cell transplant for SCID, so the T cells may come from the graft donor. The material was PBMCs, mostly from graft donor cells, obtained 360 days after TCRalphabeta/CD19-depleted stem cell transplant. Here the CDR3 reads CASSPGHITPGELFF. The CDR3 region has the DNA TGCGCCAGCAGCCCGGGACATATAACACCAGGGGAGCTGTTTTTT.